This TCR beta chain was identified during a study of human T cells and chemical hapten exposure. Time point denoted: patch test 3, about 24 weeks after DPC sensitization. The treatment here: therapeutic diphenylcyclopropenone sensitization with weekly scalp DPC. It was the library that attached unique molecular identifiers to individual cDNA molecules. TCRdb analysed the RACE reads with MiXCR anew, one entry per CDR3 protein. The data contain about 90,000 distinct CDR3 sequences, approximately 10% of them singletons. This CDR3 contains 13 residues. J lost 4 bases, V lost 4 bases, and 1 base had no gene match. Germline loops: CDR1 SQVTM, CDR2 ANQGSEA.

This chain links TRBV29-1 with TRBJ2-2; 9 bases line up with TRBD2. The receptor's source is a woman aged 30 to 39 with alopecia areata. Some clones in this sample may be carry-over from other donors' samples. This sample comprised whole blood, obtained in connection with sensitization to the hapten diphenylcyclopropenone (DPC). CDR3 nucleotide sequence: TGCAGCGTTGTAGCGGGAGCCACCGGGGAGCTGTTTTTT. Encoded protein: CSVVAGATGELFF.